The 18 T cell receptor beta chains listed next were all sequenced from one sample in a study of shared clonotypes between healthy human individuals. Method: immunoSEQ multiplex PCR; TCRdb's copy keeps in-frame clones and lacks some. Among about 980,000 clones listed, 76% were seen once. The sequenced sample was memory CD4+ T cells sorted from blood. Subset specified: CD45RA-negative fraction. These TCRs come from a man younger than 35 in good health.

This clone was seen a handful of times. This chain links TRBV6-6 with TRBJ1-2; 7 bases align to TRBD1. The CDR3 runs to 15 residues. CDR1 is MNHNY and CDR2 is SVGAGI in the germline V gene (reference sequence). V lost 2 bases and J lost 7; bases outside the gene matches: 10. CDR3 DNA: TGTGCCAGCAGTTACCGGCTGACAGGGTCCGGTGGCTACACCTTC. Its protein product is CASSYRLTGSGGYTF.

V usage is TRBV12-5 and J usage is TRBJ2-1; 8 bases agree with TRBD2. J was trimmed by 6 bases and V by 0 bases; bases with no gene match: 13. CDR3 length: 18 residues. Germline V gene sequence: CDR1 LGHNT, CDR2 FRNRAP. DNA of the CDR3: TGTGCTAGTGGTTTGGTCCGCACAGCGGGAGTTATCGGCAATGAGCAGTTCTTC. Encoded protein: CASGLVRTAGVIGNEQFF.

This clone was picked up a small number of times. J is TRBJ1-6 and V is TRBV4-3; perhaps TRBD1 as D (5 bases). The V gene's germline CDR1 is LGHNA and CDR2 YSLEER. The CDR3 spans 16 residues. The V end lost 0 bases, the J end lost 12 bases, and 18 bases lay between the germline ends. CDR3 protein: CASSQEAGTSQGPLHF. For the CDR3, the DNA is TGCGCCAGCAGCCAAGAAGCCGGGACTTCCCAGGGACCCCTCCACTTT.

V gene TRBV6-5 combines with J gene TRBJ2-7; perhaps TRBD1 as D (5 bases). Germline CDR1 and CDR2: MNHEY and SVGAGI. There are 11 residues in the CDR3. V was cut by 6 bases and J by 6 bases, with 9 bases left in between. The CDR3 coding sequence is TGTGCCAGCAGAGAAAGGGGCGAGCAGTACTTC. Amino acids: CASRERGEQYF.

A word on this clone: In the same sample, other DNA sequences code for this CDR3. The gene calls are TRBV5-1 and TRBJ2-1; possibly TRBD1 or TRBD2 for D (6 bases each). The CDR3 length is 14 residues. V lost 0 bases to trimming and J lost 6 bases, with 10 bases between them. The germline V gene encodes CDR1 SGHRS and CDR2 YFSETQ. CDR3 DNA: TGCGCCAGCAGCTTGGTTCCGGGGGCCAATGAGCAGTTCTTC. It encodes CASSLVPGANEQFF.

The rearrangement joins TRBV20-1 to TRBJ2-1; D remains ambiguous. This CDR3 contains 11 residues. Germline lookup yields CDR1 DFQATT and CDR2 SNEGSKA (reference sequence). Trimming removed 3 bases from V and 14 bases from J, with 14 bases in between. The CDR3 nucleotides read TGCAGTGCTAGTGGCAGTTTCCAGGAGTTCTTC. Protein sequence: CSASGSFQEFF.

The rearrangement links TRBV5-1 to TRBJ2-3; no reliable D call. The ends were cut back, 3 bases at V and 2 bases at J, with 7 bases in the middle. CDR1 and CDR2 (germline): SGHRS, YFSETQ. The CDR3 sequence is 13 residues long. The CDR3 here is CASSSGPTDTQYF. CDR3 coding DNA: TGCGCCAGCAGCTCAGGACCCACAGATACGCAGTATTTT.

The V call is TRBV30, the J call TRBJ2-3, with D tentatively TRBD1 or TRBD2 (6 bases each). The CDR3 runs to 14 residues. Looked up from germline, CDR1 is GTSNPN and CDR2 is SVGIG (reference sequence). Trimming cost V 2 bases and J 3 bases, with 12 bases left between them. CDR3 sequence: CAWSLGGQTDTQYF. CDR3 sequence (DNA): TGTGCCTGGAGTTTAGGGGGGCAAACAGATACGCAGTATTTT.

V and J are TRBV5-6 and TRBJ2-3; possible D gene TRBD1, 6 bases. This CDR3 has 12 amino acids. The germline gives CDR1 SGHDT, CDR2 YYEEEE. V shed 0 bases and J shed 9 bases, with 8 bases lying between them. CDR3 in amino acids: CASSLDRVTQYF. As DNA, the CDR3 is TGTGCCAGCAGCTTGGACAGGGTAACGCAGTATTTT. The whole variable domain, filled in from reference TRBV5-6 and TRBJ2-3, reads DAGVTQSPTHLIKTRGQQVTLRCSPKSGHDTVSWYQQALGQGPQFIFQYYEEEERQRGNFPDRFSGHQFPNYSSELNVNALLLGDSALYLCASSLDRVTQYFGPGTRLTVL.

The V call is TRBV2, the J call TRBJ2-7, with D hard to call. Per the germline V gene, CDR1 is SNHLY and CDR2 is FYNNEI. Trimming stripped 4 bases from V and 0 bases from J, with 7 bases between. The CDR3 runs 13 residues. CDR3 nucleotides: TGTGCCAGCAGTGTTGCCACCTCCTACGAGCAGTACTTC. Protein sequence: CASSVATSYEQYF.

In the case of this clone: The identical CDR3 is also encoded by other nucleotide sequences in the sample. The V and J genes are TRBV2 and TRBJ2-5; 9 bases map to TRBD1. CDR1 is SNHLY and CDR2 is FYNNEI in the germline V gene. This CDR3 has 15 amino acids. Germline trimming cut 6 bases from V and 1 base from J; bases unmatched to any gene: 6. The CDR3 protein is CASRLGQGSQETQYF. CDR3 nucleotide sequence: TGTGCCAGCAGACTAGGACAGGGGTCCCAAGAGACCCAGTACTTC.

V is TRBV2 and J is TRBJ1-5; the D gene is possibly TRBD1 (5 bases). This CDR3 is 13 amino acids long. Germline CDR1 and CDR2: SNHLY and FYNNEI. V lost 8 bases and J 1 base, leaving 9 bases between the germline ends. DNA for the CDR3: TGTGCCAGCGGGGGGTGGAGCAATCAGCCCCAGCATTTT. Translation gives CASGGWSNQPQHF.

V is TRBV5-1 and J is TRBJ1-2, with a tentative D call TRBD1 (6 bases). This CDR3 comprises 14 residues. CDR1 SGHRS and CDR2 YFSETQ come from the germline V gene. Trimming removed 4 bases at V and 8 bases at J, with 18 bases between. This CDR3 is CASSPEAGAVGYTF. The CDR3 DNA reads as TGCGCCAGCAGCCCGGAGGCAGGGGCAGTGGGCTACACCTTC. Drawing the rest from reference TRBV5-1 and TRBJ1-2, the complete variable domain is KAGVTQTPRYLIKTRGQQVTLSCSPISGHRSVSWYQQTPGQGLQFLFEYFSETQRNKGNFPGRFSGRQFSNSRSEMNVSTLELGDSALYLCASSPEAGAVGYTFGSGTRLTVV.

The gene calls are TRBV30 and TRBJ2-4, with D maybe TRBD1 (6 bases). CDR1 is GTSNPN and CDR2 is SVGIG in the germline V gene (reference sequence). The CDR3 runs 15 residues. V was shortened by 2 bases and J by 1 base, with 12 bases between the two germline ends. DNA for the CDR3: TGTGCCTGGAGTCTAGGACAGTGGGCCAAAAACATTCAGTACTTC. Residues: CAWSLGQWAKNIQYF.

This clone has only a few counts. The genes are TRBV7-6 and TRBJ1-1, with 10 bases matching TRBD1. The V gene's germline CDR1 is SGHVS and CDR2 FNYEAQ. Unmatched junction bases numbered 12, after V lost 5 bases and J lost 0 bases. CDR3 length: 18 residues. The CDR3 is CASSRRRTGGGMNTEAFF. The DNA for the CDR3 is TGTGCCAGCAGCCGACGAAGGACAGGGGGAGGGATGAACACTGAAGCTTTCTTT.

This chain joins TRBV27 and TRBJ1-5; 7 nucleotides match TRBD1. CDR1 and CDR2 from the germline V gene are MNHEY and SMNVEV (reference sequence). The trim removed 0 bases at V and 4 bases at J, leaving 6 bases unmatched. The CDR3 loop spans 16 amino acids. The CDR3, as DNA: TGTGCCAGCAGTTTATCTCAACAGGGGACAAATCAGCCCCAGCATTTT. It specifies CASSLSQQGTNQPQHF.

This chain links TRBV11-2 with TRBJ2-2; either TRBD1 or TRBD2 may fit D (5 bases each). Trimming cost V 2 bases and J 4 bases, with 8 bases left between them. The CDR3 sequence is 14 residues long. Germline assignment: CDR1 SGHAT and CDR2 FQNNGV. CDR3 sequence (DNA): TGTGCCAGCAGCTTATCCGGGGCCACCGGGGAGCTGTTTTTT. It yields the protein CASSLSGATGELFF.

Remarks on this clone: The sample contains more than one DNA sequence encoding this CDR3. The J gene is TRBJ2-5, the V gene TRBV5-1, with 10 bases that match TRBD1. The trim removed 4 bases at V and 2 bases at J, leaving 2 bases unmatched. The length of the CDR3 is 14 residues. Germline V gene lookup returns CDR1 SGHRS and CDR2 YFSETQ. In nucleotides, the CDR3 is TGCGCCAGCAGCCGGGACAGGGGACAAGAGACCCAGTACTTC. Translating it yields CASSRDRGQETQYF.